The 15 T cell receptor beta chains below all came from one sample that was sequenced in a study of shared clonotypes between healthy human individuals. TCRdb keeps only in-frame clones here, not all; method: immunoSEQ multiplex PCR. This table holds under 600,000 clones, over 60% found once. The specimen sequenced was PBMCs. The origin of the receptors is a woman aged 40 to 49 in good health. Some clones in this sample may be carry-over from other donors' samples.

CDR3 sequence reads: CASRTGAPSNQPQHF. CDR3 coding DNA: TGTGCCAGCAGGACAGGGGCACCGTCCAATCAGCCCCAGCATTTT. The V gene is TRBV28, the J gene TRBJ1-5, with TRBD1 matching over 8 bases. There are 15 residues in the CDR3. From germline, CDR1 is MDHEN and CDR2 SYDVKM. Trimming removed 6 bases from V and 3 bases from J; junction bases left unmatched: 7.

This chain joins TRBV5-1 and TRBJ1-1; unclear D gene. Per germline, CDR1 SGHRS and CDR2 YFSETQ. This CDR3 has 14 amino acids. The V end lost 5 bases, the J end lost 3 bases, and 14 bases lay between the germline ends. CDR3: CASSSRGKDTEAFF. In DNA, the CDR3 is TGCGCCAGCAGTTCCCGGGGTAAGGACACTGAAGCTTTCTTT.

Concerning this clone: The junction shows a germline mismatch at one end, possibly a read error. At the DNA level, this CDR3 is encoded by other sequences in the same sample as well. The rearrangement links TRBV7-3 to TRBJ2-5; TRBD1 matches at 9 bases. Germline values: CDR1 SGHTA, CDR2 FQGTGA. The CDR3 runs to 14 residues. The CDR3 nucleotides read TGTGCCAGCAGCGTAACAGGGGGCGGAGAGACCCAGTACTTC. Translating gives CASSVTGGGETQYF.

As concerns this clone: At one boundary the junction diverges from the germline segment, which might be a read error. V is TRBV5-1 and J is TRBJ2-7; either TRBD1 or TRBD2 may fit D (6 bases each). From germline, CDR1 is SGHRS and CDR2 YFSETQ. CDR3 length equals 13 residues. CDR3 sequence (DNA): TGCTCCAGCAGCTGGGACATTGCGGGGGAGCAGTACTTC. It codes for CSSSWDIAGEQYF.

This clone occurred a few times. This chain uses TRBV29-1 with TRBJ2-5, with D tentatively TRBD2 (5 bases). V was shortened by 2 bases and J by 11 bases, with 15 bases between the two germline ends. The CDR3 consists of 12 residues. Germline CDR1 SQVTM, CDR2 ANQGSEA. DNA for the CDR3: TGCAGCGTTGAAACCCCGGGTAGGGAGCAGTACTTC. It yields the protein CSVETPGREQYF.

The V and J genes are TRBV2 and TRBJ2-7, with D perhaps given as TRBD1 or TRBD2 (5 bases each). CDR3 size: 14 residues. CDR1 is SNHLY, CDR2 FYNNEI, per germline. Trimming cost V 7 bases and J 7 bases, with 20 bases left between them. CDR3 region: CASKPGSAGKEQYF. DNA for the CDR3: TGTGCCAGCAAACCGGGGAGTGCAGGGAAAGAGCAGTACTTC.

This chain connects TRBV30 to TRBJ1-1; D remains ambiguous. Trimming shortened V by 1 base and J by 2 bases, and 5 bases separated the two germline ends. The CDR3 covers 12 residues. The germline gives CDR1 GTSNPN, CDR2 SVGIG (reference sequence). CDR3 amino acids: CAWSGVNTEAFF. DNA for the CDR3: TGTGCCTGGAGTGGCGTTAACACTGAAGCTTTCTTT. Full variable domain (missing parts from reference TRBV30 and TRBJ1-1): SQTIHQWPATLVQPVGSPLSLECTVEGTSNPNLYWYRQAAGRGLQLLFYSVGIGQISSEVPQNLSASRPQDRQFILSSKKLLLSDSGFYLCAWSGVNTEAFFGQGTRLTVV.

This sequence joins TRBV4-1 and TRBJ2-7; D perhaps matches TRBD1 (6 bases). This CDR3 has 15 amino acids. The V gene's germline CDR1 is MGHRA and CDR2 YSYEKL. Trimming took 0 bases from V and 2 from J, leaving 11 bases between them. In DNA, the CDR3 is TGCGCCAGCAGCCAAGACACAGGGCAGGCCTACGAGCAGTACTTC. Translated: CASSQDTGQAYEQYF.

The V and J genes are TRBV7-2 and TRBJ2-5; 7 nucleotides align to TRBD1. Trimming at V came to 1 base and at J to 6 bases, leaving 8 bases not matched to a gene. The CDR3 totals 15 residues. Per germline, CDR1 SGHTA and CDR2 FQGNSA. For the CDR3, the DNA is TGTGCCAGCAGCTTAGACAAGGGGGCGAGGAAGACCCAGTACTTC. This translates into CASSLDKGARKTQYF.

This rearrangement joins TRBV18 to TRBJ2-7; 13 bases are a match to TRBD2. V was pared by 6 bases and J by 5 bases, with 16 bases of the junction left unmatched. Germline V lookup: CDR1 KGHSH, CDR2 LQKENI. The CDR3 totals 18 residues. Here the CDR3 DNA reads TGTGCCAGCTCTCAAACACTACTAAGGACTAGCGGGAGCCACGAGCAGTACTTC. Its translation is CASSQTLLRTSGSHEQYF.

The V call is TRBV5-1, the J call TRBJ2-5; 7 bases are a match to TRBD2. CDR3 size: 14 residues. Germline CDR1 SGHRS, CDR2 YFSETQ. V trimming: 0 bases; J trimming: 3 bases; junction bases outside the gene matches: 2. CDR3 in DNA: TGCGCCAGCAGCTTGGAGCTAGCGGAAGAGACCCAGTACTTC. Amino acids: CASSLELAEETQYF.

This rearrangement joins TRBV5-1 to TRBJ2-7; weak D call: TRBD2 (6 bases). The length of the CDR3 is 14 residues. Germline-derived CDR1 and CDR2 are SGHRS and YFSETQ. V dropped 4 bases and J dropped 4 bases, with 15 bases sitting between them. CDR3 sequence: CASSLQTSRYEQYF. CDR3 bases: TGCGCCAGCAGCCTTCAGACTAGTAGGTACGAGCAGTACTTC.

This chain joins TRBV6-5 and TRBJ2-7; a possible D gene is TRBD2 (5 bases). Germline values: CDR1 MNHEY, CDR2 SVGAGI. The V end was cut by 0 bases, the J end by 6 bases, with 15 bases between. The CDR3 sequence is 15 residues long. The DNA for the CDR3 is TGTGCCAGCAGTTACTCCGGTAGGTCGGGGAGCGAGCAGTACTTC. It yields the protein CASSYSGRSGSEQYF.

This chain connects TRBV27 to TRBJ1-4; D is perhaps TRBD1 (6 bases). The germline V gene has CDR1 MNHEY and CDR2 SMNVEV (reference sequence). The ends were cut back, 5 bases at V and 11 bases at J, with 15 bases in the middle. The CDR3 runs 13 residues. The CDR3: CASSADSRQKLFF. The CDR3 nucleotides read TGTGCCAGCAGTGCGGACAGCCGCCAGAAACTGTTTTTT.

J is TRBJ1-2 and V is TRBV7-2, with a possible D match to TRBD1 (6 bases). Trimming left V 5 bases short and J 0 bases short, with 13 bases between. Germline CDR1 reads SGHTA; CDR2 reads FQGNSA. CDR3 length equals 15 residues. The CDR3 nucleotides read TGTGCCAGCAGCCGCAGACAGGAGCCTAACTATGGCTACACCTTC. Translated, it gives CASSRRQEPNYGYTF. Combining the CDR3 with reference TRBV7-2 and TRBJ1-2 gives the whole variable domain GAGVSQSPSNKVTEKGKDVELRCDPISGHTALYWYRQSLGQGLEFLIYFQGNSAPDKSGLPSDRFSAERTGGSVSTLTIQRTQQEDSAVYLCASSRRQEPNYGYTFGSGTRLTVV.